This T cell receptor beta chain was captured by sequencing in a study of blood T cell repertoires in COVID-19. The CDR3 runs 16 residues. Per germline, CDR1 SGHRS and CDR2 YFSETQ. Unmatched junction bases numbered 11, after V lost 2 bases and J lost 4 bases. TCRdb keeps only in-frame clones here, not all; method: immunoSEQ multiplex PCR. The table includes hundreds of thousands of clones, 70% to 90% detected once. The gene calls are TRBV5-1 and TRBJ1-1, with 7 bases lining up with TRBD1. Input material: peripheral blood. The TCR comes from a woman aged 25 to 39 with COVID-19, enrolled during active disease. CDR3 protein: CASSLGSTGSGTEAFF. In DNA form, the CDR3 reads TGCGCCAGCAGCTTAGGGTCGACAGGGAGCGGCACTGAAGCTTTCTTT.